A single sample gave rise to the 3 T cell receptor beta chains below, sequenced in a study of CXCR3-negative and CXCR3-positive naive CD8 T cells. 5' RACE that incorporated UMI labels was used to prepare the TRB cDNA libraries. No DNA is given; TCRdb re-called the 5' RACE reads and lists each CDR3 protein once. Recorded here are about 120,000 distinct CDR3 sequences; the top ten clones represent nearly 0.5%. Sequenced: naive CXCR3- CD8+ T cells from blood. The subset: CD45RO-CCR7+CD27+CD95- naive CD8+ T cells lacking CXCR3 (TNR3-). The source is a human donor in good health. Some clones in this sample may be carry-over from other donors' samples.

V gene TRBV20-1 combines with J gene TRBJ2-5. From germline, CDR1 is DFQATT and CDR2 SNEGSKA (reference sequence). The CDR3 totals 15 residues. CDR3: CSARLYGEFGETQYF.

The chain carries TRBV2 and TRBJ2-3; there is no DNA to check the TCRdb D call of TRBD2. Germline lookup yields CDR1 SNHLY and CDR2 FYNNEI. The CDR3 covers 17 residues. The CDR3 sequence is CASSDSPPTSPTDTQYF.

CDR3 residues: CASSRGQGAGTQYF. This chain links TRBV7-9 with TRBJ2-5; the TCRdb call, TRBD1, lacks DNA for checking. Germline CDR1 is SEHNR and CDR2 is FQNEAQ (reference sequence). The CDR3 has 14 residues.